Included here is one T cell receptor beta chain sequence, with context. Its specific antigen is unknown. Base qualities are not recorded, but no much larger clone differs from it by a single base. The entry originates in a study of blood T cell repertoires in COVID-19 (dated by TCRdb to 2018 to 2020). Notes on the research overall: Collaborator samples came from the United States, Italy and Spain and covered acute and convalescent phases of COVID-19. A de-identified subject ID, COVID-19 status, age in years and sex were almost always included in the sample metadata. Where available, HLA class I and class II types were obtained from metadata supplied by the sample provider rather than from assay-based typing. Deeply sampled blood TCRbeta repertoires from subjects exposed to, actively infected with, or recovered from COVID-19 were included in the dataset. Samples were obtained from the ongoing ImmuneRACE study (first 160 participants) and from about 1,300 subjects provided by 6 global collaborators. The material from the prospective study consisted of cDNA or gDNA derived from T cells, B-cell-depleted T cells, or PBMCs. The repertoires were released in a freely available public database intended as a resource for research on the immune response to SARS-CoV-2.

Summary of the overall study and its limitations: Clinical and demographic metadata were provided uncurated, with the amount varying by source and participant.

Enrolling through a virtual design, the prospective study's participants ranged in age from roughly 18 to 89 years and lived across about two dozen United States geographic areas. In the prospective study, cohorts were assigned on the basis of participant-reported clinical history obtained from a screening survey and a study questionnaire. Exposed participants had been in contact with someone with a PCR-confirmed or clinician-diagnosed COVID-19 case within 2 weeks of study entry. Each participant in the prospective study had whole blood, serum and a nasopharyngeal or oropharyngeal swab collected by mobile phlebotomists. Over a roughly 2-month period, participants in the prospective study had the option of providing additional blood draws and questionnaires. Prospective study blood samples were shipped either frozen or at room temperature before DNA extraction. TCRbeta CDR3 regions were amplified from genomic DNA by means of the immunoSEQ Assay, a bias-controlled multiplex PCR. Regarding the original processing steps: The number of nucleated cells in each sample was estimated from the amplification of reference gene primers within the assay. To quantify the absolute abundance of each unique TCRbeta CDR3 rearrangement, sequence reads were collapsed and filtered. For each sample, productive Simpson clonality was calculated by taking the square root of Simpson's diversity index across productive rearrangements. Here the immuneACCESS table is served through TCRdb, limited to in-frame sequences with V and J called. Missing clones are a known gap in these copies; in checked studies unresolved V genes cover under half, and the rest lacks a known reason. V, J and clone size derive from that table, while D and trimming were established from the DNA sequence. For this sample the table gives approximately 140,000 clones, of which roughly 84% were detected only once. In total, the top ten clones hold 5.8% of the sample.

Counted from cysteine to phenylalanine, this CDR3 has 18 amino acids. Just CDR3 DNA is preserved here, 54 bases in frame from base 1. Deletion took 6 bases off V and 5 bases off J, with a span of 26 bases between the germline ends. CDR1 LNHDA and CDR2 SQIVND were looked up in the germline V gene (reference sequence). The chain couples TRBV19 to TRBJ1-3; the D gene cannot be resolved reliably. This receptor was identified in a woman aged 50 to 65 who had been exposed to COVID-19. Source material: PBMCs or T cells enriched from blood (not recorded which). The nucleotide sequence is TGTGCCAGTAGCCCGCGACCGGGATCCCGGGTCTTAAGAAACACCATATATTTT. Its coded protein is CASSPRPGSRVLRNTIYF.